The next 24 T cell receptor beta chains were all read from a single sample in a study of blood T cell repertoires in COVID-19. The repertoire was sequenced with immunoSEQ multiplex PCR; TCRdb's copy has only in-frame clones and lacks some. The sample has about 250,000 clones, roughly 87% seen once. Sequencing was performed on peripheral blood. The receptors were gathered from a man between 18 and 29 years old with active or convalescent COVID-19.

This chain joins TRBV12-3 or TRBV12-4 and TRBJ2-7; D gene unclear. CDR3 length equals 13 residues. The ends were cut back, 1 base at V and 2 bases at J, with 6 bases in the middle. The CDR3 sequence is CASSLDSPYEQYF. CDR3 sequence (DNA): TGTGCCAGCAGTTTAGACAGTCCCTACGAGCAGTACTTC.

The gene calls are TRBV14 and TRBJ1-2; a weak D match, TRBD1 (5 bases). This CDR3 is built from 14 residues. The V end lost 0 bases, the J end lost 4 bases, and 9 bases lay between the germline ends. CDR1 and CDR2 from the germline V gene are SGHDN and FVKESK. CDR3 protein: CASSQEGRAYGYTF. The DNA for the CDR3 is TGTGCCAGCAGCCAAGAAGGCAGGGCCTATGGCTACACCTTC.

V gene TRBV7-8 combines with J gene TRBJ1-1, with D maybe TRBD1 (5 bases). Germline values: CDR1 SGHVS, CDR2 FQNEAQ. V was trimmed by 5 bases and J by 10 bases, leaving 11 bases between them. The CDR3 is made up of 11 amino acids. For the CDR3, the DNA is TGTGCCAGCAGCCTGGGGGGGAGAGCTTTCTTT. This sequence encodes CASSLGGRAFF.

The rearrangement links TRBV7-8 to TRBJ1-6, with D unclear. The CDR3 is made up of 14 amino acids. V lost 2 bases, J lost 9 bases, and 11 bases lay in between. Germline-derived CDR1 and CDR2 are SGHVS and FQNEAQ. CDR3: CASSLTGVGSPLHF. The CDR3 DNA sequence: TGTGCCAGCAGCTTAACCGGGGTTGGTTCACCCCTCCACTTT.

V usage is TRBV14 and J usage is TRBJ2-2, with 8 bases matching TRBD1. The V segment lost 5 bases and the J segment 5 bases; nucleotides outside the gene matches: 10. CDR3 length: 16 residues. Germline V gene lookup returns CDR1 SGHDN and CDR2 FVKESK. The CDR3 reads CASSTRQGFETGELFF. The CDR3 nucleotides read TGTGCCAGCAGCACCCGACAGGGGTTTGAAACCGGGGAGCTGTTTTTT.

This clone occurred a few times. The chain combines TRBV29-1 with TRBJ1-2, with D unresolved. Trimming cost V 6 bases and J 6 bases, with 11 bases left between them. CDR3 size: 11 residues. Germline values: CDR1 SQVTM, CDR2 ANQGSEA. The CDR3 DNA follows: TGCAGCGTCCCAGGCAGAGATGGCTACACCTTC. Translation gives CSVPGRDGYTF.

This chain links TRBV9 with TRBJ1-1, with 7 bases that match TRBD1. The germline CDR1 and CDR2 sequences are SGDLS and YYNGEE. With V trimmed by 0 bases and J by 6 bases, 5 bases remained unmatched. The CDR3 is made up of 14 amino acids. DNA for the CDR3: TGTGCCAGCAGCGTAGCAGGGGGTACCCCTGAAGCTTTCTTT. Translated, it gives CASSVAGGTPEAFF.

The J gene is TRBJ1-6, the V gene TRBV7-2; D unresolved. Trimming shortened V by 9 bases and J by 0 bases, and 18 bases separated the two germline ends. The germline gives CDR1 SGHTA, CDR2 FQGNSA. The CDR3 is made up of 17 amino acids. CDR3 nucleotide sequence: TGTGCCAGTCGGGTTAGAGTCTCAAGCTCCTATAATTCACCCCTCCACTTT. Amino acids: CASRVRVSSSYNSPLHF.

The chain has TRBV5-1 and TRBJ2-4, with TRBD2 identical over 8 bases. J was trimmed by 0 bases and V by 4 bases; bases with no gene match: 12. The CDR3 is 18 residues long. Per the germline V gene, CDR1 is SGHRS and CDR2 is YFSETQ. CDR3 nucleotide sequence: TGCGCCAGCAGCCCTGGACTAGCTCCGTTAGTAGCCAAAAACATTCAGTACTTC. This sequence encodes CASSPGLAPLVAKNIQYF.

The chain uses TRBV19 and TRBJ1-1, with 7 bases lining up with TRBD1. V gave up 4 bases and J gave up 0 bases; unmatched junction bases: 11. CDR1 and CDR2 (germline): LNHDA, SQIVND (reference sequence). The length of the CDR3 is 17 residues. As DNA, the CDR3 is TGTGCCAGTAGTACCGACAGGGTAGGGGGAATGAACACTGAAGCTTTCTTT. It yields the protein CASSTDRVGGMNTEAFF.

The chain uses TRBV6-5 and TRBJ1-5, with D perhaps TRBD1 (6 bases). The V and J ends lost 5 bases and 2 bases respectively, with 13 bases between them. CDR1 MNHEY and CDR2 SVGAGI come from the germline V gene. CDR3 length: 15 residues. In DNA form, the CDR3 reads TGTGCCAGCAGTAACCACAGGGTTGGCAATCAGCCCCAGCATTTT. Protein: CASSNHRVGNQPQHF.

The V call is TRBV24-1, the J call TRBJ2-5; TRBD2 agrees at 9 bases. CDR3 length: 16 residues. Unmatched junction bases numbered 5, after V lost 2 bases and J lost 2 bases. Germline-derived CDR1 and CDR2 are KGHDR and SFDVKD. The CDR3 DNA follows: TGTGCCACCAGTGATTGGACCCTAGCGGGGCAAGAGACCCAGTACTTC. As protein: CATSDWTLAGQETQYF.

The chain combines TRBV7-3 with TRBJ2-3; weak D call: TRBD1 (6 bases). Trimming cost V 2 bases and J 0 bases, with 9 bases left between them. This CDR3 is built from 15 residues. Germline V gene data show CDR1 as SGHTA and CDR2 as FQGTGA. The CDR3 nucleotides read TGTGCCAGCAGCTTACAGGGGTTGAGCACAGATACGCAGTATTTT. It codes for CASSLQGLSTDTQYF.

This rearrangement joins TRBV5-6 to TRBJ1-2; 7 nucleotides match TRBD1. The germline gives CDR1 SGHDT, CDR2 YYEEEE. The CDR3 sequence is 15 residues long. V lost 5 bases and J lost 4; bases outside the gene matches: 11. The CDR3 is CASSTGTVPSYGYTF. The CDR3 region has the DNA TGTGCCAGCAGTACTGGGACAGTCCCATCCTATGGCTACACCTTC.

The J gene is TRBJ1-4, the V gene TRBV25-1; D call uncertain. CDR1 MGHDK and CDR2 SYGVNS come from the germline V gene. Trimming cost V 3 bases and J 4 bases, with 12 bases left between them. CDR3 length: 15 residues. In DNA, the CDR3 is TGTGCCAGCAGTGACACTCGAGGGTATAATGAAAAACTGTTTTTT. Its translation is CASSDTRGYNEKLFF.

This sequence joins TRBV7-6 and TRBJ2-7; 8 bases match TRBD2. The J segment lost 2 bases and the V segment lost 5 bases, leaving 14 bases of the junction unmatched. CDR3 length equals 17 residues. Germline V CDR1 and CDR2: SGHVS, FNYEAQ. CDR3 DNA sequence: TGTGCCAGCAGCCGGTCCATCCCACTAGCGGACACCTACGAGCAGTACTTC. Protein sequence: CASSRSIPLADTYEQYF. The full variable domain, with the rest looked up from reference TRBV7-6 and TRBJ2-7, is GAGVSQSPRYKVTKRGQDVALRCDPISGHVSLYWYRQALGQGPEFLTYFNYEAQQDKSGLPNDRFSAERPEGSISTLTIQRTEQRDSAMYRCASSRSIPLADTYEQYFGPGTRLTVT.

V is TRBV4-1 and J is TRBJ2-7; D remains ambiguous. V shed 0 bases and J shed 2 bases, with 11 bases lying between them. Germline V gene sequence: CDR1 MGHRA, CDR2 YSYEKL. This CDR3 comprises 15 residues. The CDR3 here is CASSQEEELTYEQYF. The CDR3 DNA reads TGCGCCAGCAGCCAAGAAGAGGAGCTAACCTACGAGCAGTACTTC.

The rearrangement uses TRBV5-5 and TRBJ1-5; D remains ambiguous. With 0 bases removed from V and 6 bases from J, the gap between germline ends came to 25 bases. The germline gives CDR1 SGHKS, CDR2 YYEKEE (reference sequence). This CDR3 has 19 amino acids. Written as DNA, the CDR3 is TGTGCCAGCAGCTTGGCGTCAGTCTCAAGTTTAACCGATGTTCAGCCCCAGCATTTT. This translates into CASSLASVSSLTDVQPQHF.

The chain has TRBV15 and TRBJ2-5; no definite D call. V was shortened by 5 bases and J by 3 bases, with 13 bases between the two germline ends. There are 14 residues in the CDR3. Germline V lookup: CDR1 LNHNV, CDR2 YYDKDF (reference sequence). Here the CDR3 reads CATSPERMKETQYF. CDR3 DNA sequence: TGTGCCACCAGCCCCGAGAGAATGAAAGAGACCCAGTACTTC. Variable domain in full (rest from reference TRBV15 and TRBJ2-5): DAMVIQNPRYQVTQFGKPVTLSCSQTLNHNVMYWYQQKSSQAPKLLFHYYDKDFNNEADTPDNFQSRRPNTSFCFLDIRSPGLGDTAMYLCATSPERMKETQYFGPGTRLLVL.

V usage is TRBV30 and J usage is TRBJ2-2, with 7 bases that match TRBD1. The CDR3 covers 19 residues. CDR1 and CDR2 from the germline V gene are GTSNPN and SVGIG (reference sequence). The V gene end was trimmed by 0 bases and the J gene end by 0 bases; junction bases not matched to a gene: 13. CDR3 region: CAWSVEDKGTESNTGELFF. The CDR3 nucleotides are TGTGCCTGGAGTGTTGAAGACAAAGGGACAGAATCGAACACCGGGGAGCTGTTTTTT.

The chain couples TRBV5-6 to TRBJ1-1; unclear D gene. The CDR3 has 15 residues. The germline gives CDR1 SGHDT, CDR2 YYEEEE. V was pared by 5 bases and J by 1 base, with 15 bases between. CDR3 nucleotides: TGTGCCAGCAGATCACAGCCTAACCAGAACACTGAAGCTTTCTTT. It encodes CASRSQPNQNTEAFF. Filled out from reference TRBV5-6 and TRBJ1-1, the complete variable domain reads DAGVTQSPTHLIKTRGQQVTLRCSPKSGHDTVSWYQQALGQGPQFIFQYYEEEERQRGNFPDRFSGHQFPNYSSELNVNALLLGDSALYLCASRSQPNQNTEAFFGQGTRLTVV.

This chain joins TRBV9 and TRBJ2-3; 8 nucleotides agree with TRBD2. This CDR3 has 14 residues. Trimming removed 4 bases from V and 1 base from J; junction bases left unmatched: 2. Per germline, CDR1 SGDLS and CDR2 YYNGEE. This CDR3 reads CASSSAGGTDTQYF. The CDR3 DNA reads TGTGCCAGCAGCTCAGCGGGGGGCACAGATACGCAGTATTTT.

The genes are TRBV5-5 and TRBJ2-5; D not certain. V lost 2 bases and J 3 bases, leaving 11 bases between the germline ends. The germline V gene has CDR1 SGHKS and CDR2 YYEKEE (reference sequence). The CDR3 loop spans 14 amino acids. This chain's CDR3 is CASSFPRSEETQYF. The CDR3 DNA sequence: TGTGCCAGCAGCTTTCCCCGGTCTGAAGAGACCCAGTACTTC.

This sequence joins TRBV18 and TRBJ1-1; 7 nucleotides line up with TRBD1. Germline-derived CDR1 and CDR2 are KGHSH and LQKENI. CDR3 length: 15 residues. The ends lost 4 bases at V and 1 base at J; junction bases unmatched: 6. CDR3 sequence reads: CASSQLTGQNTEAFF. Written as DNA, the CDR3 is TGTGCCAGCTCACAACTGACAGGGCAGAACACTGAAGCTTTCTTT.